Detailed here is one TCR beta chain. Per the original data handling: For nucleated cells, counts were estimated from reference gene primer amplification. Method: immunoSEQ multiplex PCR; TCRdb's copy keeps in-frame clones and lacks some. The V and J calls and clone size were taken over from that table, and D and trimming were inferred from the DNA. The sample has around 180,000 clones, about nine tenths seen once. The entry originates in a study of blood T cell repertoires in COVID-19. Study-wide context: Sample material is recorded as cDNA or gDNA derived from T cells, B-cell-depleted T cells, or PBMCs.

Germline CDR1 KGHSH, CDR2 LQKENI. The CDR3 runs to 15 residues. V shed 3 bases and J 2 bases; nucleotides not matched to a gene: 4. The receptor's source is a man aged 65-85 years with active or convalescent COVID-19. Specimen: peripheral blood. This sequence joins TRBV18 and TRBJ2-1; the match to TRBD2 covers 7 bases. The chain's CDR3 is CASSPRLAPYNEQFF. CDR3 DNA sequence: TGTGCCAGCTCACCCCGACTAGCCCCCTACAATGAGCAGTTCTTC.